This passage covers 8 T cell receptor beta chains from one sample sequenced in a study of blood T cell repertoires in COVID-19. Data came from immunoSEQ multiplex PCR; TCRdb stores just in-frame clones and leaves some out. The sample records about 240,000 clones, approximately 86% being singletons. The sample was peripheral blood. Receptor source: a man in his fifties or sixties who had recovered from COVID-19.

The chain couples TRBV19 to TRBJ2-5; TRBD2 agrees at 10 bases. Losses at the gene ends were 10 bases for V and 1 base for J; bases not matched to a gene: 9. Per the germline V gene, CDR1 is LNHDA and CDR2 is SQIVND (reference sequence). This CDR3 comprises 15 residues. The CDR3 nucleotides read TGTGCCACGAAAAGGACTAGCGGCCCCCAAGAGACCCAGTACTTC. This encodes CATKRTSGPQETQYF. Supplemented by reference TRBV19 and TRBJ2-5, the full variable domain reads DGGITQSPKYLFRKEGQNVTLSCEQNLNHDAMYWYRQDPGQGLRLIYYSQIVNDFQKGDIAEGYSVSREKKESFPLTVTSAQKNPTAFYLCATKRTSGPQETQYFGPGTRLLVL.

The rearrangement links TRBV2 to TRBJ1-4; possible D gene TRBD1, 6 bases. Per germline, CDR1 SNHLY and CDR2 FYNNEI. The CDR3 consists of 12 residues. The ends were cut back, 8 bases at V and 5 bases at J, with 9 bases in the middle. CDR3: CASGQGNEKLFF. The CDR3, as DNA: TGTGCCAGCGGGCAGGGGAATGAAAAACTGTTTTTT.

The genes are TRBV28 and TRBJ2-5; no reliable D call. Germline V gene sequence: CDR1 MDHEN, CDR2 SYDVKM. V was trimmed by 2 bases and J by 0 bases, leaving 16 bases between them. There are 17 residues in the CDR3. The CDR3 DNA follows: TGTGCCAGCAGTTTACCCGGGTCCCCCCAGTACCAAGAGACCCAGTACTTC. Its translation: CASSLPGSPQYQETQYF.

J is TRBJ2-5 and V is TRBV5-4; perhaps TRBD1 as D (7 bases). V lost 4 bases and J lost 5, with 12 bases in between. The CDR3 has 13 amino acids. Per germline, CDR1 SGHNT and CDR2 YYREEE (reference sequence). In nucleotides, the CDR3 is TGTGCCAGCAGCGCCGCAGGGGGGGAGACCCAGTACTTC. It is translated as CASSAAGGETQYF.

This chain joins TRBV28 and TRBJ2-2; the match to TRBD2 covers 13 bases. The length of the CDR3 is 19 residues. Per the germline V gene, CDR1 is MDHEN and CDR2 is SYDVKM. With 8 bases clipped from V and 9 bases from J, the junction kept 21 bases outside the gene matches. CDR3 DNA: TGTGCCAGCTATCCTATTGCTCCGACTAGCGGGGGGTTGGATCGGGAGCTGTTTTTT. This encodes CASYPIAPTSGGLDRELFF.

Note on this clone: Other nucleotide sequences in the sample specify the same CDR3. The rearrangement links TRBV18 to TRBJ1-2; 9 nucleotides match TRBD1. This CDR3 is built from 13 residues. V lost 2 bases and J lost 5; bases outside the gene matches: 0. Germline CDR1 reads KGHSH; CDR2 reads LQKENI. The CDR3 nucleotides read TGTGCCAGCTCACCAGGACAGGGGTATGGCTACACCTTC. This encodes CASSPGQGYGYTF.

In DNA form, the CDR3 reads TGTGCCAGCAGTAATTCGGGACAGGGAAACCTCTACACCTTC. It translates to CASSNSGQGNLYTF. The chain has TRBV6-5 and TRBJ1-2, with TRBD1 identical over 9 bases. The trim removed 5 bases at V and 10 bases at J, leaving 11 bases unmatched. Germline V gene data show CDR1 as MNHEY and CDR2 as SVGAGI. The CDR3 has 14 amino acids.

J is TRBJ1-4 and V is TRBV3-1 (or the pseudogene TRBV3-2); no firm D call. Per the germline V gene, CDR1 is LGHDT and CDR2 is YNNKEL (reference sequence). The V gene lost 0 bases and the J gene lost 2 bases, with 10 bases spanning the gap. The CDR3 loop spans 16 amino acids. This CDR3 is CASSQDVRRTNEKLFF. CDR3 coding DNA: TGTGCCAGCAGCCAAGATGTTAGGAGGACTAATGAAAAACTGTTTTTT.